What follows describes a single T cell receptor beta chain. The CDR3 is 15 residues long. Looked up from germline, CDR1 is SEHNR and CDR2 is FQNEAQ (reference sequence). The sample originates from a study of monozygotic twins with inflammatory bowel disease. One entry per CDR3 protein, without DNA, is what TCRdb gives after re-calling the 5' RACE reads. This sample's table has under 200,000 distinct CDR3 sequences. Specimen: blood. The J gene is TRBJ2-5, the V gene TRBV7-9; there is no DNA to check the TCRdb D call of TRBD1. The receptor was derived from a human donor with ulcerative colitis or Crohn's disease, or a healthy co-twin of an affected twin (not recorded which). The CDR3 region is CASSYRVDRGETQYF.